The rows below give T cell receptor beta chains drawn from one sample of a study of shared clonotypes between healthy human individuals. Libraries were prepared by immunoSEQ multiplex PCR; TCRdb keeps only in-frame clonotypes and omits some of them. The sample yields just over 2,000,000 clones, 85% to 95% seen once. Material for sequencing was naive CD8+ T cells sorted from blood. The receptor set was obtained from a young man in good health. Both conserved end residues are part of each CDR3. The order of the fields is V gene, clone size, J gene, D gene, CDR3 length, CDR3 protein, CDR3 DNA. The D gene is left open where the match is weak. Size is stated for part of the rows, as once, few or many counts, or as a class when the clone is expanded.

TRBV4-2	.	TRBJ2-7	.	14	CASSPAGDSYEQYF	TGTGCCAGCAGCCCGGCAGGGGATTCCTACGAGCAGTACTTC
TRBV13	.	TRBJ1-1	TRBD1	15	CASSSHGDRGTEAFF	TGTGCCAGCAGCTCCCATGGGGACAGGGGGACTGAAGCTTTCTTT
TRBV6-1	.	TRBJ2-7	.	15	CASSEGAGVPYEQYF	TGTGCCAGCAGTGAAGGGGCAGGAGTACCTTACGAGCAGTACTTC
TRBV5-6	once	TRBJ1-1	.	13	CASSVPGNTEAFF	TGTGCCAGCAGCGTGCCAGGAAACACTGAAGCTTTCTTT
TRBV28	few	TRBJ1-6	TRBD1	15	CASGQTGTGVSPLHF	TGTGCCAGCGGCCAAACCGGGACAGGGGTCTCACCCCTCCACTTT
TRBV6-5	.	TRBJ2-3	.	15	CASSPLQGRTDTQYF	TGTGCCAGCAGTCCCCTACAGGGCCGCACAGATACGCAGTATTTT
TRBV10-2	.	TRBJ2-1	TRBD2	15	CASSPLAGSYNEQFF	TGCGCCAGCAGTCCCCTAGCGGGCTCCTACAATGAGCAGTTCTTC
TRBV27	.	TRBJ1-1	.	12	CASSLPGTSTFF	TGTGCCAGCAGTTTGCCCGGGACTTCGACCTTCTTT
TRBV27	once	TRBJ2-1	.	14	CASRIPSSHNEQFF	TGTGCCAGCAGAATACCCTCCTCCCACAATGAGCAGTTCTTC
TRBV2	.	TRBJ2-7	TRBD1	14	CASSVGDSSYEQYF	TGTGCCAGCAGTGTAGGGGACAGCTCCTACGAGCAGTACTTC
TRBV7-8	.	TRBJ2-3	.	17	CASSLGGEGPSADTQYF	TGTGCCAGCAGCTTAGGAGGGGAAGGCCCCTCGGCAGATACGCAGTATTTT
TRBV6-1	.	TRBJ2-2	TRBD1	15	CASSEGDRGFGELFF	TGTGCCAGCAGTGAAGGCGACAGGGGGTTTGGGGAGCTGTTTTTT
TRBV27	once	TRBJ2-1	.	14	CASSLYGVYNEQFF	TGTGCCAGCAGTTTATACGGGGTCTACAATGAGCAGTTCTTC
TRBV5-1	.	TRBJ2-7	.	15	CASSSRLALDYEQYF	TGCGCCAGCAGCTCAAGACTGGCGCTCGACTACGAGCAGTACTTC
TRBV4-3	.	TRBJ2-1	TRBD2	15	CASSQASGSWNEQFF	TGCGCCAGCAGCCAAGCCAGCGGGAGTTGGAATGAGCAGTTCTTC
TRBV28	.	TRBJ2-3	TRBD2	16	CASTQETSGGALKQYF	TGTGCCAGCACCCAAGAGACTAGCGGGGGGGCATTAAAGCAGTATTTT
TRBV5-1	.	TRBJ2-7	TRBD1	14	CASSLEGQGGEQYF	TGCGCCAGCAGCTTGGAGGGACAGGGAGGCGAGCAGTACTTC
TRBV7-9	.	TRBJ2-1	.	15	CASSPVQGDYNEQFF	TGTGCCAGCAGCCCAGTACAGGGAGACTACAATGAGCAGTTCTTC
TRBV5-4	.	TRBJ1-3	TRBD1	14	CASSVDRAGNTIYF	TGTGCCAGCAGCGTCGACAGGGCTGGAAACACCATATATTTT
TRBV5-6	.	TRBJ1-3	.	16	CASSPFLTGSGNTIYF	TGTGCCAGCAGCCCCTTCCTCACAGGCTCAGGAAACACCATATATTTT
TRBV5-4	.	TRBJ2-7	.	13	CASSPNTGAEQYF	TGTGCCAGCAGCCCTAACACAGGCGCCGAGCAGTACTTC
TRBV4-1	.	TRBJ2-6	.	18	CASSQARGVSSGANVLTF	TGCGCCAGCAGCCAAGCGAGGGGGGTAAGCTCTGGGGCCAACGTCCTGACTTTC
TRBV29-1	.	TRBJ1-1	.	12	CSVTRTSDEAFF	TGCAGCGTGACCCGGACAAGCGATGAAGCTTTCTTT
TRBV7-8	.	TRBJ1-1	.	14	CASSFGGENTEAFF	TGTGCCAGCAGCTTTGGAGGTGAGAACACTGAAGCTTTCTTT
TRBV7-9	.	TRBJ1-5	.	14	CASSSGTGNQPQHF	TGTGCCAGCAGCTCAGGAACAGGGAATCAGCCCCAGCATTTT
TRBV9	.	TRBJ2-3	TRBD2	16	CASSGQTSGSAYTQYF	TGTGCCAGCAGCGGCCAGACTAGCGGGAGTGCATATACGCAGTATTTT
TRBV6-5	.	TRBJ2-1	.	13	CATQSVRHNEQFF	TGTGCCACTCAGTCCGTTCGGCACAATGAGCAGTTCTTC
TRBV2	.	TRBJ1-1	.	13	CASRQGGNTEAFF	TGTGCCAGCAGACAGGGTGGGAACACTGAAGCTTTCTTT
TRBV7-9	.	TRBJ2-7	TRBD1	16	CASSRLGQGADYEQYF	TGTGCCAGCAGCAGGCTGGGACAGGGGGCAGACTACGAGCAGTACTTC
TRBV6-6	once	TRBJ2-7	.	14	CASTQGPFSYEQYF	TGTGCCAGCACCCAGGGGCCCTTTTCCTACGAGCAGTACTTC
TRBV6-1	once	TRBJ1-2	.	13	CASSEVLGVGYTF	TGTGCCAGCAGTGAAGTGCTAGGGGTGGGCTACACCTTC
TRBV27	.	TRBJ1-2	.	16	CASRGDTDPREDGYTF	TGTGCCAGCCGCGGCGACACCGATCCCAGGGAGGATGGCTACACCTTC
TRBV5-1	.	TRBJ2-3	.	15	CASSLIGYLTDTQYF	TGCGCCAGCAGCTTAATTGGGTACCTTACAGATACGCAGTATTTT
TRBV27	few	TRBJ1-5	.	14	CASSLSEGSQPQHF	TGTGCCAGCAGTTTATCAGAGGGAAGTCAGCCCCAGCATTTT
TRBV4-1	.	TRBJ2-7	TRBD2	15	CASSQAGGGAGEQYF	TGCGCCAGCAGCCAAGCCGGCGGGGGGGCCGGGGAGCAGTACTTC
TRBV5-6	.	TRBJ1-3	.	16	CASSLGPGSSGNTIYF	TGTGCCAGCAGCTTGGGCCCCGGGAGCTCTGGAAACACCATATATTTT
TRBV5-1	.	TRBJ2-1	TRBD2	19	CASSRFGTSGGAKSSEQFF	TGCGCCAGCAGCCGCTTTGGGACTAGCGGGGGGGCCAAGTCGAGCGAGCAGTTCTTC
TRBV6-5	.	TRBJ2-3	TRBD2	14	CASSLAGGEDTQYF	TGTGCCAGCAGTCTAGCGGGAGGGGAAGATACGCAGTATTTT
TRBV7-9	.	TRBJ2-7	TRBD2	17	CASSFIGPTSGVDEQYF	TGTGCCAGCAGCTTCATTGGCCCGACTAGCGGGGTGGACGAGCAGTACTTC
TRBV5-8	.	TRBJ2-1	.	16	CASSGEQGAPYNEQFF	TGTGCCAGCAGCGGGGAGCAGGGTGCGCCCTACAATGAGCAGTTCTTC